The rows below give T cell receptor beta chains drawn from one sample of a study of T cell repertoires in cytomegalovirus infection. Each CDR3 protein is one row after TCRdb ran MiXCR on the reads. The sample lists roughly 300,000 distinct CDR3 sequences; about 26% were seen once. Sample: PBMCs. The receptors shown here come from a human donor in good health (CMV status not recorded). Some clones in this sample may be carry-over from other donors' samples. Both conserved end residues are part of each CDR3. The D gene is left open where the match is weak. Rows give clone size only sometimes, using once, few, many, or a class for an expanded clone.

D | J | length | size | V | CDR3 | DNA
TRBD1 | TRBJ1-2 | 14 | once | TRBV24-1 | CATSDASGTGRYTF | TGTGCCACCAGTGATGCATCCGGGACAGGGCGCTACACCTTC
TRBD1 | TRBJ2-7 | 15 | few | TRBV11-2 | CASRQQGTQFVKQYF | TGTGCCAGCAGACAACAGGGGACCCAATTTGTAAAGCAGTACTTC
TRBD2 | TRBJ2-7 | 15 | . | TRBV6-2/TRBV6-3 | CASSYGAGGLYEQYF | TGTGCCAGCAGTTACGGAGCGGGAGGACTCTACGAGCAGTACTTC
. | TRBJ1-1 | 16 | few | TRBV20-1 | CSVPAGRAGMNTEAFF | TGCAGTGTTCCTGCGGGAAGGGCTGGGATGAACACTGAAGCTTTCTTT
. | TRBJ2-2 | 16 | many | TRBV7-8 | CASSLDPGPSTGELFF | TGTGCCAGCAGCTTAGATCCAGGGCCAAGCACCGGGGAGCTGTTTTTT
. | TRBJ1-1 | 12 | few | TRBV15 | CATSRALDVAFF | TGTGCCACCAGCAGAGCTTTGGACGTGGCTTTCTTT
. | TRBJ2-7 | 13 | many | TRBV7-2 | CASSLGSYYEQYF | TGTGCCAGCAGCTTGGGCAGCTATTACGAGCAGTACTTC
TRBD2 | TRBJ2-1 | 15 | many | TRBV7-2 | CASSLKGLAAGEQFF | TGTGCCAGCAGCCTGAAAGGACTAGCGGCGGGTGAGCAGTTCTTC
TRBD1 | TRBJ2-7 | 15 | . | TRBV7-9 | CASSPSPDRGDEQYF | TGTGCCAGCAGCCCCTCACCCGACAGGGGCGACGAGCAGTACTTC
TRBD2 | TRBJ2-1 | 16 | . | TRBV11-2 | CASSFSGTSQSNEQFF | TGTGCCAGCAGCTTCAGTGGGACTAGCCAAAGCAATGAGCAGTTCTTC
. | TRBJ2-1 | 15 | many | TRBV6-6 | CASSYSLEAVNEQFF | TGTGCCAGCAGTTACTCCCTAGAAGCAGTCAATGAGCAGTTCTTC
. | TRBJ2-3 | 15 | . | TRBV7-3 | CASSPDPASTDTQYF | TGTGCCAGCAGCCCAGACCCGGCCAGCACAGATACGCAGTATTTT
. | TRBJ1-4 | 14 | . | TRBV6-6 | CATNTGTTNEKLFF | TGTGCCACCAATACCGGGACGACGAATGAAAAACTGTTTTTT
TRBD1 | TRBJ1-2 | 13 | many | TRBV7-2 | CASSLGQVDGYTF | TGTGCCAGCAGCTTGGGACAGGTTGATGGCTACACCTTC
. | TRBJ2-1 | 13 | . | TRBV7-6 | CASSPLRRNEQFF | TGTGCCAGCAGCCCCCTTCGACGGAATGAGCAGTTCTTC
. | TRBJ2-1 | 15 | . | TRBV7-2 | CASSQGPPAYNEQFF | TGTGCCAGCAGCCAGGGACCCCCTGCCTACAATGAGCAGTTCTTC
. | TRBJ2-5 | 15 | many | TRBV7-2 | CASSLDGLPQETQYF | TGTGCCAGCAGCTTAGACGGGCTACCTCAAGAGACCCAGTACTTC